Listed below are T cell receptor beta chains from one sample, sequenced in a study of cytomegalovirus exposure and HLA in healthy donors. Sequencing was performed with immunoSEQ multiplex PCR; in TCRdb, only in-frame clones are kept and a portion is missing. The data show 170,000 or so clones, with roughly 86% seen just once and around 4.8% held by the top ten. The sequenced sample consisted of PBMCs. The receptors shown here come from a girl aged 10 to 17 in good health and CMV-seropositive. Both conserved end residues are part of each CDR3. The order of the fields is clone size, V gene, J gene, D gene, CDR3 DNA, CDR3 protein. A D gene is named only where the DNA matches it firmly. Rows give clone size only sometimes, using once, few, many, or a class for an expanded clone.

clone_size: .
v_call: TRBV11-2
j_call: TRBJ1-2
d_call: TRBD1
cdr3_nt: TGTGCCAGCAGCACCCGACAGGGATCGGGAGGCTACACCTTC
cdr3_aa: CASSTRQGSGGYTF

clone_size: .
v_call: TRBV27
j_call: TRBJ1-2
d_call: .
cdr3_nt: TGTGCCAGCAGTTTATCGGGCGGGGCTCTGGCTGGCTACACCTTC
cdr3_aa: CASSLSGGALAGYTF

clone_size: .
v_call: TRBV9
j_call: TRBJ2-7
d_call: .
cdr3_nt: TGTGCCAGCAGCGTAGGGCGAGGAGAGGGCAGTATCGAGCAGTACTTC
cdr3_aa: CASSVGRGEGSIEQYF

clone_size: .
v_call: TRBV25-1
j_call: TRBJ1-6
d_call: .
cdr3_nt: TGTGCCAGCAAAAGGGGAAATTCACCCCTCCACTTT
cdr3_aa: CASKRGNSPLHF

clone_size: .
v_call: TRBV2
j_call: TRBJ2-7
d_call: TRBD1
cdr3_nt: TGTGCCAGCAGGTTTGGACAGGGGCACTACGAGCAGTACTTC
cdr3_aa: CASRFGQGHYEQYF

clone_size: .
v_call: TRBV6-4
j_call: TRBJ2-1
d_call: TRBD1
cdr3_nt: TGTGCCAGCAGTGACTCGGGGACAGGGCGCAATGAGCAGTTCTTC
cdr3_aa: CASSDSGTGRNEQFF

clone_size: .
v_call: TRBV5-1
j_call: TRBJ2-5
d_call: TRBD1
cdr3_nt: TGCGCCAGCAGCTCGGACAGGGGGGAGACCCAGTACTTC
cdr3_aa: CASSSDRGETQYF

clone_size: .
v_call: TRBV11-3
j_call: TRBJ1-2
d_call: TRBD1
cdr3_nt: TGTGCCAGCAGCTTAACAGGGGGAGCTAATCTATATGGCTACACCTTC
cdr3_aa: CASSLTGGANLYGYTF

clone_size: few
v_call: TRBV9
j_call: TRBJ1-5
d_call: .
cdr3_nt: TGTGCCAGCAGCGTAGGACAGACTAATCAGCCCCAGCATTTT
cdr3_aa: CASSVGQTNQPQHF

clone_size: .
v_call: TRBV29-1
j_call: TRBJ1-1
d_call: TRBD1
cdr3_nt: TGCAGCGCTGGACAGGGCGTGGGCACTGAAGCTTTCTTT
cdr3_aa: CSAGQGVGTEAFF

clone_size: once
v_call: TRBV9
j_call: TRBJ2-7
d_call: TRBD1
cdr3_nt: TGTGCCAGCAGCGTTCTGGACAGGGATGATTACGAGCAGTACTTC
cdr3_aa: CASSVLDRDDYEQYF

clone_size: .
v_call: TRBV18
j_call: TRBJ1-3
d_call: TRBD1
cdr3_nt: TGTGCCAGCTCACCGACAGGGAAAGTATATTTT
cdr3_aa: CASSPTGKVYF

clone_size: .
v_call: TRBV27
j_call: TRBJ1-2
d_call: .
cdr3_nt: TGTGCCAGCCCCTGGGAGGGTAACTATGGCTACACCTTC
cdr3_aa: CASPWEGNYGYTF

clone_size: .
v_call: TRBV5-8
j_call: TRBJ2-5
d_call: TRBD2
cdr3_nt: TGTGCCAGCAGCCGAGGGACTAGCGGTATCCAAGAGACCCAGTACTTC
cdr3_aa: CASSRGTSGIQETQYF

clone_size: .
v_call: TRBV11-2
j_call: TRBJ2-1
d_call: TRBD2
cdr3_nt: TGTGCCAGCAGCTTATTGAGCGGGGGGGCCTATGAGCAGTTCTTC
cdr3_aa: CASSLLSGGAYEQFF

clone_size: once
v_call: TRBV30
j_call: TRBJ1-1
d_call: .
cdr3_nt: TGTGCCTGGAGAGCGAAGGGGGGGAGCACTGAAGCTTTCTTT
cdr3_aa: CAWRAKGGSTEAFF

clone_size: .
v_call: TRBV6-1
j_call: TRBJ1-1
d_call: .
cdr3_nt: TGTGCCAGCAGTCGGTGGAACACTGAAGCTTTCTTT
cdr3_aa: CASSRWNTEAFF

clone_size: .
v_call: TRBV7-6
j_call: TRBJ2-7
d_call: .
cdr3_nt: TGTGCCAGCAGCATAACCGGGACACCACCCGAGCAGTACTTC
cdr3_aa: CASSITGTPPEQYF

clone_size: few
v_call: TRBV2
j_call: TRBJ1-5
d_call: .
cdr3_nt: TGTGCCAGCAGAGGTCAGGTAGGGGGCAATCAGCCCCAGCATTTT
cdr3_aa: CASRGQVGGNQPQHF

clone_size: .
v_call: TRBV2
j_call: TRBJ2-5
d_call: .
cdr3_nt: TGTGCCAGCAGTGGCGGCAGGGTTGGTACGGAGACCCAGTACTTC
cdr3_aa: CASSGGRVGTETQYF

clone_size: .
v_call: TRBV5-1
j_call: TRBJ1-1
d_call: .
cdr3_nt: TGCGCCAGCAGCTTGGGGGTGGGAGGCAATGCTTTCTTT
cdr3_aa: CASSLGVGGNAFF

clone_size: .
v_call: TRBV7-6
j_call: TRBJ2-7
d_call: TRBD2
cdr3_nt: TGTGCCAGCAGCTTAGCTGGGTGGGGAGCGGGGGGGGCCAACGAGCAGTACTTC
cdr3_aa: CASSLAGWGAGGANEQYF

clone_size: once
v_call: TRBV27
j_call: TRBJ1-1
d_call: .
cdr3_nt: TGTGCCAGCAGTTTATACCTCGGCACTGAAGCTTTCTTT
cdr3_aa: CASSLYLGTEAFF

clone_size: .
v_call: TRBV11-2
j_call: TRBJ2-3
d_call: TRBD1
cdr3_nt: TGTGCCAGCAGCCCCCGACAGGGACCTAGCACAGATACGCAGTATTTT
cdr3_aa: CASSPRQGPSTDTQYF

clone_size: .
v_call: TRBV2
j_call: TRBJ2-4
d_call: .
cdr3_nt: TGTGCCAGCAGGCACAGGGACCAAAACATTCAGTACTTC
cdr3_aa: CASRHRDQNIQYF

clone_size: .
v_call: TRBV9
j_call: TRBJ2-2
d_call: .
cdr3_nt: TGTGCCAGCAGCGTTACAGTTAACACCGGGGAGCTGTTTTTT
cdr3_aa: CASSVTVNTGELFF

clone_size: once
v_call: TRBV7-9
j_call: TRBJ1-4
d_call: TRBD1
cdr3_nt: TGTGCCAGCAGCTTAAGCAAAAATACCGGGACAGGGAAAGAAAAACTGTTTTTT
cdr3_aa: CASSLSKNTGTGKEKLFF

clone_size: .
v_call: TRBV12-5
j_call: TRBJ1-6
d_call: .
cdr3_nt: TGTGCTAGTGGTTTCTATACGGACAGAAGGAATTCACCCCTCCACTTT
cdr3_aa: CASGFYTDRRNSPLHF

clone_size: .
v_call: TRBV6-5
j_call: TRBJ1-2
d_call: TRBD1
cdr3_nt: TGTGCCAGCAGTTATTCCGGGACAGGGGAGCCTGGCTACACCTTC
cdr3_aa: CASSYSGTGEPGYTF

clone_size: .
v_call: TRBV6-5
j_call: TRBJ1-3
d_call: TRBD1
cdr3_nt: TGTGCCAGCAGTTACGGGACAGCCTCTGGAAACACCATATATTTT
cdr3_aa: CASSYGTASGNTIYF

clone_size: few
v_call: TRBV2
j_call: TRBJ2-6
d_call: .
cdr3_nt: TGTGCCAGCAGTAAATTCATCTCTGGGGCCAACGTCCTGACTTTC
cdr3_aa: CASSKFISGANVLTF

clone_size: .
v_call: TRBV7-9
j_call: TRBJ2-7
d_call: .
cdr3_nt: TGTGCCAGCAGCGGTCTCTACGAGCAGTACTTC
cdr3_aa: CASSGLYEQYF

clone_size: .
v_call: TRBV4-1
j_call: TRBJ1-5
d_call: .
cdr3_nt: TGCGCCAGCAGCTTGGGCTGGGCCCTAAATCAGCCCCAGCATTTT
cdr3_aa: CASSLGWALNQPQHF

clone_size: .
v_call: TRBV6-6
j_call: TRBJ2-7
d_call: .
cdr3_nt: TGTGCCAGCACCCACGCCGGGGTTCGGTACGAGCAGTACTTC
cdr3_aa: CASTHAGVRYEQYF

clone_size: .
v_call: TRBV4-1
j_call: TRBJ1-2
d_call: .
cdr3_nt: TGCGCCAGCAGCCAAGCCCCCGTATTGTATGTCTTCAACTATGGCTACACCTTC
cdr3_aa: CASSQAPVLYVFNYGYTF

clone_size: .
v_call: TRBV6-5
j_call: TRBJ1-1
d_call: .
cdr3_nt: TGTGCCAGCAGTTGGGAGGGGAACACTGAAGCTTTCTTT
cdr3_aa: CASSWEGNTEAFF

clone_size: .
v_call: TRBV15
j_call: TRBJ1-1
d_call: .
cdr3_nt: TGTGCCACCACCCGGACAGCCATGAACACTGAAGCTTTCTTT
cdr3_aa: CATTRTAMNTEAFF

clone_size: .
v_call: TRBV18
j_call: TRBJ2-7
d_call: TRBD2
cdr3_nt: TGTGCCAGCTCACTGGGGGAGCGGGGACCCTACGAGCAGTACTTC
cdr3_aa: CASSLGERGPYEQYF

clone_size: .
v_call: TRBV7-9
j_call: TRBJ1-4
d_call: .
cdr3_nt: TGTGCCAGCAGCCCCGGGTCTTCTATCGAAAAACTGTTTTTT
cdr3_aa: CASSPGSSIEKLFF

clone_size: .
v_call: TRBV5-4
j_call: TRBJ1-6
d_call: .
cdr3_nt: TGTGCCAGCAGCTTGGTCGCCGTTCCCAGGGCCGCAAATAATTCACCCCTCCACTTT
cdr3_aa: CASSLVAVPRAANNSPLHF

clone_size: .
v_call: TRBV18
j_call: TRBJ2-7
d_call: .
cdr3_nt: TGTGCCAGCTCTCGCGGGGGGGGACAGGGGAAGGCCTACGAGCAGTACTTC
cdr3_aa: CASSRGGGQGKAYEQYF

clone_size: .
v_call: TRBV5-1
j_call: TRBJ2-1
d_call: TRBD1
cdr3_nt: TGCGCCAGCAGATATCAGGGGGCCGTCAATGAGCAGTTCTTC
cdr3_aa: CASRYQGAVNEQFF

clone_size: .
v_call: TRBV19
j_call: TRBJ1-1
d_call: .
cdr3_nt: TGTGCCAGTAGTATAGCAGGGTACACTGAAGCTTTCTTT
cdr3_aa: CASSIAGYTEAFF

clone_size: once
v_call: TRBV6-5
j_call: TRBJ2-2
d_call: TRBD2
cdr3_nt: TGTGCCAGCAGCCCTATAGCGGGGTTGGGCGGGGAGCTGTTTTTT
cdr3_aa: CASSPIAGLGGELFF

clone_size: .
v_call: TRBV5-5
j_call: TRBJ1-4
d_call: .
cdr3_nt: TGTGCCAGCAGCCCGGGGGTTGACTTCCAGGCAACTAATGAAAAACTGTTTTTT
cdr3_aa: CASSPGVDFQATNEKLFF